The T cell receptor beta chain under discussion was sequenced for a study of CD8+CD57+ T cells in acquired aplastic anemia. Study context: Sorting CD4+ and CD8+ cells gave DNA averaging roughly 3.5 ug. General study points: The CD8+ Simpson's diversity of patients and controls was not significantly different. Sharing between patients and controls was observed for twenty-nine CD8+ CDR3 sequences.

This CDR3 has 15 amino acids. Trimming pared 7 bases from V and 1 base from J, leaving 16 bases between. Germline V CDR1 and CDR2: SNHLY, FYNNEI. This clonotype showed up many times. The antigen is unknown. Genomic DNA, the template, was used for profiling of the TCR beta VDJ and CDR3. Each CDR3 protein is one row after TCRdb ran MiXCR on the reads. In the table there are 150,000 or so distinct CDR3 sequences, 40% to 55% of which are singletons. Patients chosen for sequencing had CD8+CD57+ cells that had expanded, as shown by flow cytometry. The blood sampling took place in patients who had so far received no therapy.

The sequence was collected from a human donor with aplastic anemia. The V and J genes are TRBV2 and TRBJ1-1; no reliable D call. The sequencing sample was made of sorted CD4+, CD8+, or CD8+CD57+ T cells (not recorded which) from PBMCs. The CDR3 nucleotides are TGTGCCAGCACCCCTTTGGAGGGAAAGAACACTGAAGCTTTCTTT. Translation gives CASTPLEGKNTEAFF.